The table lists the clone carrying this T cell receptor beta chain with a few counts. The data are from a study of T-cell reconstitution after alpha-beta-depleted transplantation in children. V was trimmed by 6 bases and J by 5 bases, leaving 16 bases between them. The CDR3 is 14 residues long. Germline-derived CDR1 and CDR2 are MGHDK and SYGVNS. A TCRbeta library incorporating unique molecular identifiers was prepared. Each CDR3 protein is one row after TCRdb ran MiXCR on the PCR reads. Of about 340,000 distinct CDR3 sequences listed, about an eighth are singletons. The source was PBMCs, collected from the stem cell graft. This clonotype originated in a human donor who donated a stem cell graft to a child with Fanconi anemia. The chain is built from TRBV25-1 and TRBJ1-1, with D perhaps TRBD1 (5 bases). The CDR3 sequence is CASSVGGRGTEAFF. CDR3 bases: TGTGCCAGCAGCGTCGGGGGGAGGGGTACTGAAGCTTTCTTT. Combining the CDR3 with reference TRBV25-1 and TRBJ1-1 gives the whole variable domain EADIYQTPRYLVIGTGKKITLECSQTMGHDKMYWYQQDPGMELHLIHYSYGVNSTEKGDLSSESTVSRIRTEHFPLTLESARPSHTSQYLCASSVGGRGTEAFFGQGTRLTVV.